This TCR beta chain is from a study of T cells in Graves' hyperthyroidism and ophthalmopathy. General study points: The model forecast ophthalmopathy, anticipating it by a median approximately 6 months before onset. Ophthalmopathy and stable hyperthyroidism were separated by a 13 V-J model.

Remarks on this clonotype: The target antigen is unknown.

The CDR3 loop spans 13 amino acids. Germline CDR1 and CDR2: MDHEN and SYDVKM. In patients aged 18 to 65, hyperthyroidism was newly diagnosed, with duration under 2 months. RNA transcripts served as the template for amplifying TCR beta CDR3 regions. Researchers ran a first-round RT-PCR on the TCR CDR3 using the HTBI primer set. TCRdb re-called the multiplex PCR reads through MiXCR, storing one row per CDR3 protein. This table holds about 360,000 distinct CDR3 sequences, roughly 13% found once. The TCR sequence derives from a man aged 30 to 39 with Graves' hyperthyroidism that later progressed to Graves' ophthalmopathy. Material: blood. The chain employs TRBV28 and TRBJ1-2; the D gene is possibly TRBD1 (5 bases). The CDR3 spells CALGPASDYGYTF. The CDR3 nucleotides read TGTGCTTTGGGGCCCGCTTCGGACTATGGCTACACCTTC.